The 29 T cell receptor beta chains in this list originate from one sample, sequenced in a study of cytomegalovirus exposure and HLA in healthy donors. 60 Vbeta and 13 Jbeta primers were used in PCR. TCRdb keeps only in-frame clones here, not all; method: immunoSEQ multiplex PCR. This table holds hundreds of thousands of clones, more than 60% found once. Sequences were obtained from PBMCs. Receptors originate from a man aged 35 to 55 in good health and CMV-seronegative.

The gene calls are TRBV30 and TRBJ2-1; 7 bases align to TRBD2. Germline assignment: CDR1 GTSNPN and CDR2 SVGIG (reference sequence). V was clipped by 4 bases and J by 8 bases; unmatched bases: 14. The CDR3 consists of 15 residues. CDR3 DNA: TGTGCCTGGAAACCGCGGCTACTAGCGATAGATGAGCAGTTCTTC. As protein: CAWKPRLLAIDEQFF. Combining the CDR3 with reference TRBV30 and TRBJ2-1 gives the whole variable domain SQTIHQWPATLVQPVGSPLSLECTVEGTSNPNLYWYRQAAGRGLQLLFYSVGIGQISSEVPQNLSASRPQDRQFILSSKKLLLSDSGFYLCAWKPRLLAIDEQFFGPGTRLTVL.

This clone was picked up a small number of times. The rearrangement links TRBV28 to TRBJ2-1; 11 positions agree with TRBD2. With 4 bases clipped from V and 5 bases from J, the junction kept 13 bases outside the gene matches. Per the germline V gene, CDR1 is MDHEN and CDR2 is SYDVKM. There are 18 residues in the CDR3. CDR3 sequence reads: CASSSREGTSGGHNEQFF. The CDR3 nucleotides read TGTGCCAGCAGTTCTAGGGAGGGCACTAGCGGGGGCCACAATGAGCAGTTCTTC. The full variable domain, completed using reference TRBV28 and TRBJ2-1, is DVKVTQSSRYLVKRTGEKVFLECVQDMDHENMFWYRQDPGLGLRLIYFSYDVKMKEKGDIPEGYSVSREKKERFSLILESASTNQTSMYLCASSSREGTSGGHNEQFFGPGTRLTVL.

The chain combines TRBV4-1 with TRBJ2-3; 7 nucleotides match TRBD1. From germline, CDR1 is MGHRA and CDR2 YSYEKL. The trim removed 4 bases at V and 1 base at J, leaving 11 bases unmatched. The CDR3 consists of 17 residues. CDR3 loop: CASSPTGGQARTDTQYF. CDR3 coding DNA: TGCGCCAGCAGCCCCACCGGCGGACAGGCCCGCACAGATACGCAGTATTTT.

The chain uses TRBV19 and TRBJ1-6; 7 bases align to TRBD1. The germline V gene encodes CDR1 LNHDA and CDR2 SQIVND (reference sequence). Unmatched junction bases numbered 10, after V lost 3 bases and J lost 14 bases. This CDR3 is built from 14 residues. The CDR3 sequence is CASSIRQGQNTLHF. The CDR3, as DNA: TGTGCCAGTAGTATCCGACAGGGTCAGAATACCCTCCACTTT.

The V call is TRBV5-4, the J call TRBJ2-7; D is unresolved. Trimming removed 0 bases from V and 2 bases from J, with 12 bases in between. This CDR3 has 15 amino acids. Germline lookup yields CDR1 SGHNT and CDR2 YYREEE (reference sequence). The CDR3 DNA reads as TGTGCCAGCAGCTTGGCGGGTCCTACAACCTACGAGCAGTACTTC. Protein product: CASSLAGPTTYEQYF. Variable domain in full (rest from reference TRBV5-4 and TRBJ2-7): ETGVTQSPTHLIKTRGQQVTLRCSSQSGHNTVSWYQQALGQGPQFIFQYYREEENGRGNFPPRFSGLQFPNYSSELNVNALELDDSALYLCASSLAGPTTYEQYFGPGTRLTVT.

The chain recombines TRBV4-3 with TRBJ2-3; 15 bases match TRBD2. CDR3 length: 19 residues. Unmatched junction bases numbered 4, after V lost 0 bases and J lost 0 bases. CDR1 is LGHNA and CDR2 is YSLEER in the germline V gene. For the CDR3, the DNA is TGCGCCAGCAGCCAAGAGGGACTAGCGGGGGGACATAGCACAGATACGCAGTATTTT. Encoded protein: CASSQEGLAGGHSTDTQYF.

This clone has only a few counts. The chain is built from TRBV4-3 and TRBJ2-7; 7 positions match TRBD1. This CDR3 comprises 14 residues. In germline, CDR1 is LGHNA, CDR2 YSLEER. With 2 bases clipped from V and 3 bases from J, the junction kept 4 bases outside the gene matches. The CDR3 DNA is TGCGCCAGCAGCCAACACCGGGACAGCTACGAGCAGTACTTC. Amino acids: CASSQHRDSYEQYF.

The CDR3 DNA follows: TGTGCCAGCTCAGCCCGACAGGGGGCCGTTCAGCCCCAGCATTTT. This sequence encodes CASSARQGAVQPQHF. The V gene is TRBV18, the J gene TRBJ1-5, with 10 nucleotides matching TRBD1. Trimming at V came to 5 bases and at J to 6 bases, leaving 7 bases not matched to a gene. This CDR3 comprises 15 residues. The germline V gene encodes CDR1 KGHSH and CDR2 LQKENI.

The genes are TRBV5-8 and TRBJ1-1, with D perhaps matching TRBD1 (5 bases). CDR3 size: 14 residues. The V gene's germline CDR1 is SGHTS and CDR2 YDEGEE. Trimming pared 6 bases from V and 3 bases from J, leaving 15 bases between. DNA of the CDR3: TGTGCCAGCACGGCAGGGCGGGGGTACACTGAAGCTTTCTTT. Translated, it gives CASTAGRGYTEAFF. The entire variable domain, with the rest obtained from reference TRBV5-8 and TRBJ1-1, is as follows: EAGVTQSPTHLIKTRGQQATLRCSPISGHTSVYWYQQALGLGLQFLLWYDEGEERNRGNFPPRFSGRQFPNYSSELNVNALELEDSALYLCASTAGRGYTEAFFGQGTRLTVV.

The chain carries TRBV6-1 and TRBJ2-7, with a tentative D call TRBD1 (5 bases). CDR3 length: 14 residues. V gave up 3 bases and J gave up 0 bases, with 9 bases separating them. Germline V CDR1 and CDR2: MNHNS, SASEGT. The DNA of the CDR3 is TGTGCCAGCAGTGAGAGGACATTCTCCTACGAGCAGTACTTC. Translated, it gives CASSERTFSYEQYF.

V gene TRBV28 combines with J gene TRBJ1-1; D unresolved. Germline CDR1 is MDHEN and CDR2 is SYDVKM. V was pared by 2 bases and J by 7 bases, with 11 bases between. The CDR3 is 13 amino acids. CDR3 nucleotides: TGTGCCAGCAGTTTAATGCGGGCAAGTGAAGCTTTCTTT. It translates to CASSLMRASEAFF.

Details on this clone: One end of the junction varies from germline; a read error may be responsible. The CDR3 reads CTSGLGGVQETQYF. DNA for the CDR3: TGTACTAGTGGTTTAGGCGGGGTCCAAGAGACCCAGTACTTC. V is TRBV12-5 and J is TRBJ2-5; D is possibly TRBD2 (6 bases). The CDR3 totals 14 residues. Per germline, CDR1 LGHNT and CDR2 FRNRAP. Drawing the rest from reference TRBV12-5 and TRBJ2-5, the complete variable domain is DARVTQTPRHKVTEMGQEVTMRCQPILGHNTVFWYRQTMMQGLELLAYFRNRAPLDDSGMPKDRFSAEMPDATLATLKIQPSEPRDSAVYFCTSGLGGVQETQYFGPGTRLLVL.

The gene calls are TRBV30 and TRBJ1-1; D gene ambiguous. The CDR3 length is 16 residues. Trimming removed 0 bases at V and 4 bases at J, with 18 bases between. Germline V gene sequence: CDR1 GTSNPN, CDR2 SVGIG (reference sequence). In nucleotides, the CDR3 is TGTGCCTGGAGTGTACCACGATTGAGGGATGTCACTGAAGCTTTCTTT. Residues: CAWSVPRLRDVTEAFF.

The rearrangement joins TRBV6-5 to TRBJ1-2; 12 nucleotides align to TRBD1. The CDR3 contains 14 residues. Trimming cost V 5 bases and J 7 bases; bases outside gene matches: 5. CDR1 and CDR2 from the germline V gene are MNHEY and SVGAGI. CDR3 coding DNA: TGTGCCAGCAGTGGCCGGGACAGGGGGCTTGGCTACACCTTC. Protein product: CASSGRDRGLGYTF.

CDR3 sequence: CASSYLARTVYEQYF. CDR3 coding DNA: TGTGCCAGCAGTTACTTGGCCCGGACAGTCTACGAGCAGTACTTC. The rearrangement uses TRBV28 and TRBJ2-5, with a possible D match to TRBD1 (6 bases). The tail of the sequence fits TRBJ2-7 better, so the J call may be wrong. This CDR3 contains 15 residues. From germline, CDR1 is MDHEN and CDR2 SYDVKM.

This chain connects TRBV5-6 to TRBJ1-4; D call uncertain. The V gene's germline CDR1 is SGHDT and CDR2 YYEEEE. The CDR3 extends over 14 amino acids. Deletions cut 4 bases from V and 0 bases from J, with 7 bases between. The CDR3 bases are TGTGCCAGCAGCCGGGGTTCAACTAATGAAAAACTGTTTTTT. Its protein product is CASSRGSTNEKLFF. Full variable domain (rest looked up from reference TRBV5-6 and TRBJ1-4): DAGVTQSPTHLIKTRGQQVTLRCSPKSGHDTVSWYQQALGQGPQFIFQYYEEEERQRGNFPDRFSGHQFPNYSSELNVNALLLGDSALYLCASSRGSTNEKLFFGSGTQLSVL.

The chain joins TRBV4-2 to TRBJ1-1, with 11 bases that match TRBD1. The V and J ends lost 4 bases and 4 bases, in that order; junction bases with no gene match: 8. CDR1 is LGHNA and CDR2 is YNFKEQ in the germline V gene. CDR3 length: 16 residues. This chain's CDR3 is CASSPATGTGGTEAFF. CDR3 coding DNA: TGTGCCAGCAGCCCTGCTACCGGGACAGGGGGCACTGAAGCTTTCTTT.

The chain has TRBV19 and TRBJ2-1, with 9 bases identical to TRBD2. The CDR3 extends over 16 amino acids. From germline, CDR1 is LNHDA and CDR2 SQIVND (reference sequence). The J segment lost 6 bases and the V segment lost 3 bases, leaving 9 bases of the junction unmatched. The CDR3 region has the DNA TGTGCCAGTAGTATCCTAAGCGGGGGGCTTGGCAATGAGCAGTTCTTC. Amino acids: CASSILSGGLGNEQFF.

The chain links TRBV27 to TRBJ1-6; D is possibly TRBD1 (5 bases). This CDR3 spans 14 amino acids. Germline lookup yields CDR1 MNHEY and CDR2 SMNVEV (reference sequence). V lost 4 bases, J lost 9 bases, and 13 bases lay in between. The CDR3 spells CASSSTGGGSPLHF. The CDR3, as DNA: TGTGCCAGCAGTTCGACCGGGGGTGGTTCACCCCTCCACTTT.

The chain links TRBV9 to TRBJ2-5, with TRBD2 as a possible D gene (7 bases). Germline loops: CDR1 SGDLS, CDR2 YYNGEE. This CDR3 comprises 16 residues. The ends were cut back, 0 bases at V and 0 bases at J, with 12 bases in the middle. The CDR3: CASSVGGGRYQETQYF. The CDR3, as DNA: TGTGCCAGCAGCGTAGGCGGGGGCCGGTACCAAGAGACCCAGTACTTC.

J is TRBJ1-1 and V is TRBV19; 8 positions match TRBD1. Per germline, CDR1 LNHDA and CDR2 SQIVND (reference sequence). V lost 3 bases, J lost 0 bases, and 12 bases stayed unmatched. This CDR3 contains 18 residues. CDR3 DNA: TGTGCCAGTAGTATTCGGACAGGGTGGGGGTCGATGAACACTGAAGCTTTCTTT. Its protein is CASSIRTGWGSMNTEAFF. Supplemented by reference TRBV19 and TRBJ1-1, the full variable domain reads DGGITQSPKYLFRKEGQNVTLSCEQNLNHDAMYWYRQDPGQGLRLIYYSQIVNDFQKGDIAEGYSVSREKKESFPLTVTSAQKNPTAFYLCASSIRTGWGSMNTEAFFGQGTRLTVV.

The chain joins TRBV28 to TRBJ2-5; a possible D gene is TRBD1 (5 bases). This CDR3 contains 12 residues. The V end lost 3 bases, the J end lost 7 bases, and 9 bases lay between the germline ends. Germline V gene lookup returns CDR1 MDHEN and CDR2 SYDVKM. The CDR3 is CASSLDTSTQYF. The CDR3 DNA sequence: TGTGCCAGCAGTTTGGACACCTCGACCCAGTACTTC.

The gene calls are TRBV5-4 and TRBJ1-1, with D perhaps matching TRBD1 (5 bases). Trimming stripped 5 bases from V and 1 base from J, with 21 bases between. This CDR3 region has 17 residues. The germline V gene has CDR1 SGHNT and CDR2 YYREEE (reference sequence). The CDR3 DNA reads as TGTGCCAGCAGTTTTTGGGGAAGGGGTCAGGGGAACACTGAAGCTTTCTTT. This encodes CASSFWGRGQGNTEAFF.

CDR3 residues: CASVGRGGLSKPQHF. The CDR3 DNA reads as TGTGCCAGCGTCGGGAGGGGTGGGCTTAGTAAGCCCCAGCATTTT. The chain uses TRBV28 and TRBJ1-5, with a possible D match to TRBD1 (5 bases). V lost 8 bases to trimming and J lost 8 bases, with 22 bases between them. CDR1 and CDR2 from the germline V gene are MDHEN and SYDVKM. The CDR3 runs to 15 residues. The variable domain in full, with the rest retrieved from reference TRBV28 and TRBJ1-5, is DVKVTQSSRYLVKRTGEKVFLECVQDMDHENMFWYRQDPGLGLRLIYFSYDVKMKEKGDIPEGYSVSREKKERFSLILESASTNQTSMYLCASVGRGGLSKPQHFGDGTRLSIL.

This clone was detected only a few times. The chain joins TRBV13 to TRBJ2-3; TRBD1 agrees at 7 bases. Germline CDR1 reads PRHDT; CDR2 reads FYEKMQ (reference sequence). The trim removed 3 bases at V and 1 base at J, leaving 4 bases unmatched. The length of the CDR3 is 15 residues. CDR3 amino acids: CASSFGTERTDTQYF. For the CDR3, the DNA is TGTGCCAGCAGCTTTGGGACAGAGCGCACAGATACGCAGTATTTT.

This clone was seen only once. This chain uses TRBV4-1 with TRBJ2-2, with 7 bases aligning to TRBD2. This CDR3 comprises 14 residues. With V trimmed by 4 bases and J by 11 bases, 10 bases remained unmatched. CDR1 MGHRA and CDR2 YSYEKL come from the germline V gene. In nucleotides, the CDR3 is TGCGCCAGCAGCCCGGGGGGTGAGCGACGAGAGCTGTTTTTT. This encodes CASSPGGERRELFF.

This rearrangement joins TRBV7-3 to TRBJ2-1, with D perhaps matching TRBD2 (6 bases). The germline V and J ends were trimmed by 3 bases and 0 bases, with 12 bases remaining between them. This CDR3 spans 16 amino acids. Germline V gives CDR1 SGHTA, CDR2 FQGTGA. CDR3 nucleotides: TGTGCCAGCAGCTTGGAGGGCTCAAGCTCCTACAATGAGCAGTTCTTC. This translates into CASSLEGSSSYNEQFF.

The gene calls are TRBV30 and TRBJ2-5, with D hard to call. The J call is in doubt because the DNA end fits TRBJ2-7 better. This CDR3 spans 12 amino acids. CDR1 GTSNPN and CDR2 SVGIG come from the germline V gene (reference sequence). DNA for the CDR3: TGTGCCTGGAGTGAACAGAGCTACGAGCAGTACTTC. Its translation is CAWSEQSYEQYF.

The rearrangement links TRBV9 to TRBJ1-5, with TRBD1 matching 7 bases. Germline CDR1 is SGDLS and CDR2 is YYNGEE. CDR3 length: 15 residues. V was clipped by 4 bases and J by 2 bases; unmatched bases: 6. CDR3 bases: TGTGCCAGCAGCCCCCGACAGGGAGGCAATCAGCCCCAGCATTTT. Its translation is CASSPRQGGNQPQHF.